This TCR beta chain was sequenced during a study of high-grade serous ovarian cancer treatment subgroups. Across the study: On average, roughly 14,000 reads and roughly 7,000 unique TCR beta rearrangements were obtained per sample.

With respect to this clone: No antigen is known for it. One end of the junction does not line up with germline, which may come from a read error.

Some clones are missing from TCRdb's copy, which holds only in-frame ones; the method was immunoSEQ multiplex PCR. Altogether about 5,200 clones are present, 69% being singletons, with the ten largest covering less than 20%. CDR3 length equals 11 residues. CDR1 and CDR2 (germline): SQVTM, ANQGSEA. Tumor tissue was taken before any definitive surgery or chemotherapy was given. Whole-study findings and limits: Bulk tumor TCR sequencing gave no spatial information. Repertoire analysis covered CDR3 alone, not CDR1 or CDR2. Same-patient tumor repertoires overlapped at about 0.095 to 0.85; different patients barely overlapped.

Sequencing was done on a sample of tumor tissue. This TCR derives from a human donor with high-grade serous ovarian cancer. The chain combines TRBV29-1 with TRBJ2-7; 9 nucleotides align to TRBD1. CDR3 sequence (DNA): TGCAGCGTTGAAGGACAGGGGGTGTTTGGATTC. Its protein is CSVEGQGVFGF.